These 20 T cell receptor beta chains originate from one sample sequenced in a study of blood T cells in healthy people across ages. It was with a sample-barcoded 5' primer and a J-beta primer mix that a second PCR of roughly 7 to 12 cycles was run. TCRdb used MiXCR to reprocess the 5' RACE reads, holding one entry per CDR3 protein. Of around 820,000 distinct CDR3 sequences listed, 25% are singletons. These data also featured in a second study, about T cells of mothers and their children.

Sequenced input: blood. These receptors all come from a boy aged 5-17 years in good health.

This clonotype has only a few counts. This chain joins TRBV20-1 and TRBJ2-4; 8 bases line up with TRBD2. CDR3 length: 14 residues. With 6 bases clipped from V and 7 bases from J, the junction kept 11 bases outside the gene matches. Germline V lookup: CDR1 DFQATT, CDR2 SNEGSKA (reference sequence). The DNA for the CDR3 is TGCAGTGCCCAAAGCGGGAGAAACTACAACATTCAGTACTTC. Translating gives CSAQSGRNYNIQYF.

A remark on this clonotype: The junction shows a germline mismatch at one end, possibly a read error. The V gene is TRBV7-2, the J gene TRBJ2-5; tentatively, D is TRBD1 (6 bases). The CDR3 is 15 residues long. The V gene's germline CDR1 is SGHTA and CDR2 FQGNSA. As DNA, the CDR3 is TGTGCCAGCAGCTCCACAGGGAGAAGAGAGGAGACCCACTACTTC. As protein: CASSSTGRREETHYF.

CDR3 protein: CASSLGRFSYNEQFF. In DNA form, the CDR3 reads TGTGCCAGCAGTTTAGGGCGGTTCTCCTACAATGAGCAGTTCTTC. The chain carries TRBV12-3 or TRBV12-4 and TRBJ2-1; D is uncertain. V was cut by 1 base and J by 0 bases, with 7 bases left in between. The CDR3 consists of 15 residues.

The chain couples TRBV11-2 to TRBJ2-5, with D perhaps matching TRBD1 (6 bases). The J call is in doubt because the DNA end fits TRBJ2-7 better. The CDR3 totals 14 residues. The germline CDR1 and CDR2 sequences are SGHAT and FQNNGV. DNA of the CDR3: TGTGCCAGCACACCGGGACAACGGTACTACGAGCAGTACTTC. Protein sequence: CASTPGQRYYEQYF.

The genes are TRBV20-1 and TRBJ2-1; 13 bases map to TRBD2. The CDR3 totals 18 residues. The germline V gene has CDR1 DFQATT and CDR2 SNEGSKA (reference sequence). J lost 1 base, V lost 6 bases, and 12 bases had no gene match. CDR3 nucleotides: TGCAGTGCCCAACTAGCGGGGGGGCCGATTCTTTCCTACAATGAGCAGTTCTTC. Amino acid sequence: CSAQLAGGPILSYNEQFF.

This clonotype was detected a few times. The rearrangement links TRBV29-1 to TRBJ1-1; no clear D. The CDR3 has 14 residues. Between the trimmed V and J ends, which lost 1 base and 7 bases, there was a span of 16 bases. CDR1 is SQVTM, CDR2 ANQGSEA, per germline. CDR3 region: CSVEALGQGIEAFF. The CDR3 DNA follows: TGCAGCGTTGAAGCACTCGGGCAAGGAATTGAAGCTTTCTTT.

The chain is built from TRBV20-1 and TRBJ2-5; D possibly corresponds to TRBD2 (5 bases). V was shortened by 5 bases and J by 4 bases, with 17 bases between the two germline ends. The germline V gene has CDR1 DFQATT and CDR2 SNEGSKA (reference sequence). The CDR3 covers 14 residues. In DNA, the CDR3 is TGCAGTGCTGGAGCGGAAGGGTGGCGAGAGACCCAGTACTTC. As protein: CSAGAEGWRETQYF.

The CDR3 protein is CASSYRVSANSPLHF. CDR3 sequence (DNA): TGTGCCAGCAGTTACCGGGTCAGCGCCAATTCACCCCTCCACTTT. The chain combines TRBV6-5 with TRBJ1-6; D is unresolved. The CDR3 totals 15 residues. Trimming removed 2 bases at V and 7 bases at J, with 12 bases between. Germline V gene data show CDR1 as MNHEY and CDR2 as SVGAGI.

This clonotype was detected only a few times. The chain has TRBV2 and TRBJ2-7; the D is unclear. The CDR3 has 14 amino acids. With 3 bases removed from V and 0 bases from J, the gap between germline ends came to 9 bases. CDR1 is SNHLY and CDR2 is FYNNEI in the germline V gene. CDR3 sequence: CASSEGFYSYEQYF. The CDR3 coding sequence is TGTGCCAGCAGTGAGGGCTTCTACTCCTACGAGCAGTACTTC.

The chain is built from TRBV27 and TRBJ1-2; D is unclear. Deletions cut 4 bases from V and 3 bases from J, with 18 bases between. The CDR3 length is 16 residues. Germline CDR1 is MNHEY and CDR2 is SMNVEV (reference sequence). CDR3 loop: CASSSREIRSYYGYTF. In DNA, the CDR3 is TGTGCCAGCAGTTCGAGGGAGATAAGAAGTTACTATGGCTACACCTTC.

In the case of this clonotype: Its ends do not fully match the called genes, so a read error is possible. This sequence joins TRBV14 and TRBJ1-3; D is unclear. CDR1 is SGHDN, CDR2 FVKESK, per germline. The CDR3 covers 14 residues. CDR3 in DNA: TGTGCCAGCAGCCAGCACGTTTCAGGAAACACCACATATTTT. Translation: CASSQHVSGNTTYF.

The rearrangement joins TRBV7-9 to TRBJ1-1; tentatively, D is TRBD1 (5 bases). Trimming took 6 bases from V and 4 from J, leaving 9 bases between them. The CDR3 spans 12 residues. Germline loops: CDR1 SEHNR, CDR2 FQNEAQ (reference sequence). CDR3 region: CASSRGTTEAFF. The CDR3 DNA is TGTGCCAGCAGTCGGGGGACCACTGAAGCTTTCTTT.

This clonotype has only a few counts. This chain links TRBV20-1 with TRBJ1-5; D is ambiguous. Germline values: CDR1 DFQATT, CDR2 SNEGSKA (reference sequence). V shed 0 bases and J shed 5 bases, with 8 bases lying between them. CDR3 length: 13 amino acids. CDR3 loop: CSARESEYQPQHF. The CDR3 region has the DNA TGCAGTGCTAGAGAGTCCGAATATCAGCCCCAGCATTTT.

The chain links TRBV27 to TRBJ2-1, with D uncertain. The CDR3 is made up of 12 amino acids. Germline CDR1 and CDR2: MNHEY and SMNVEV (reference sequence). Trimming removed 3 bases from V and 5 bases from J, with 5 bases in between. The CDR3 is CASSLLNNEQFF. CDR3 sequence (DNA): TGTGCCAGCAGTTTGTTGAACAATGAGCAGTTCTTC.

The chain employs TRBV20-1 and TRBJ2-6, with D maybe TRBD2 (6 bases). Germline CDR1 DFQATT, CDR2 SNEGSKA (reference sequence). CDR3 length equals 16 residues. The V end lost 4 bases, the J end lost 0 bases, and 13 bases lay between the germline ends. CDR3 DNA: TGCAGTGCTAAAAGCGGGCTAGCCTCTGGGGCCAACGTCCTGACTTTC. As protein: CSAKSGLASGANVLTF.

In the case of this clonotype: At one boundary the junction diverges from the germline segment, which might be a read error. As DNA, the CDR3 is TGCAGCGCTAAGGCTAGCGGCCCCGGGGAGCTGTTTTTT. Protein sequence: CSAKASGPGELFF. The rearrangement uses TRBV20-1 and TRBJ2-2, with 7 positions matching TRBD2. The CDR3 consists of 13 residues. Germline loops: CDR1 DFQATT, CDR2 SNEGSKA (reference sequence).

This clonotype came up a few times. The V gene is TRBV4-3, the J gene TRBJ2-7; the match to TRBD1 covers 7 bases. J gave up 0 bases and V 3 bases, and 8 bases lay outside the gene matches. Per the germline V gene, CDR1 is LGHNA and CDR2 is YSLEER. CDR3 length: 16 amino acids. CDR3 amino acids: CASSQGPGQLSYEQYF. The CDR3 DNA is TGCGCCAGCAGCCAGGGGCCGGGACAGCTCTCCTACGAGCAGTACTTC.

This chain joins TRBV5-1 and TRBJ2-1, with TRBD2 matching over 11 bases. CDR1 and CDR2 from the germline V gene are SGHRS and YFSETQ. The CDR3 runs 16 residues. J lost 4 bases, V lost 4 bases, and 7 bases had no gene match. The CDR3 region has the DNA TGCGCCAGCAGCGGGGGGACTAGCGGAGGATACAATGAGCAGTTCTTC. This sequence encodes CASSGGTSGGYNEQFF.

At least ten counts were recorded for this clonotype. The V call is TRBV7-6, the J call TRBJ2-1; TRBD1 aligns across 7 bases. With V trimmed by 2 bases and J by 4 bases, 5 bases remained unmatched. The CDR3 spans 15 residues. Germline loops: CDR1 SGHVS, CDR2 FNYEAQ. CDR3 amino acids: CASSLRQGHYNEQFF. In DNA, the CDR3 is TGTGCCAGCAGCTTACGACAGGGCCATTACAATGAGCAGTTCTTC.

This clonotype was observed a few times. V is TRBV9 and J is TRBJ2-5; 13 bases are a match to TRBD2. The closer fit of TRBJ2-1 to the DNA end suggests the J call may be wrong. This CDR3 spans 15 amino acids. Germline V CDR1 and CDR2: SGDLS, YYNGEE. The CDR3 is CASSTSGRVMNEQFF. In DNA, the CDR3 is TGTGCCAGCAGCACTAGCGGGAGGGTGATGAATGAGCAGTTCTTC.